This TCR beta chain was identified in a study of T cells in Graves' hyperthyroidism and ophthalmopathy. CDR1 is SQVTM, CDR2 ANQGSEA, per germline. The V and J ends lost 3 bases and 2 bases respectively, with 8 bases between them. This CDR3 region has 13 residues. The table lists this clonotype with many counts. TCR beta CDR3 region amplification was performed from RNA transcripts. RT-PCR in the first round (using the HTBI primer set) targeted the TCR CDR3. TCRdb reanalysed the multiplex PCR reads using MiXCR and keeps one entry per CDR3 protein. The sample records about 400,000 distinct CDR3 sequences, more than 12% being singletons.

Sequenced material: blood. This TCR was recovered from a man in his fifties or sixties with Graves' ophthalmopathy. The chain uses TRBV29-1 and TRBJ2-1; D is unclear. CDR3 coding DNA: TGCAGCGTTGAGCGGCGTGCCTACAATGAGCAGTTCTTC. Translation: CSVERRAYNEQFF.